This TCR beta chain was captured by sequencing in a study of technical replicates of blood from a handful of donors. Germline V gives CDR1 SGHAT, CDR2 FQDESV (reference sequence). This CDR3 is built from 14 residues. V lost 7 bases to trimming and J lost 1 base; unmatched junction nucleotides: 4. Only in-frame clones appear in the TCRdb table, and some are missing; sequencing was by immunoSEQ multiplex PCR. This table has fewer than 85,000 clones, 95% to 97% appearing once. The receptor was derived from a human donor in good health. The source material was T cells isolated from PBMCs. V gene TRBV11-1 combines with J gene TRBJ2-5, with 9 bases matching TRBD2. Here the CDR3 DNA reads TGTGCCAGCACTCTAGCGGGGCCCCAAGAGACCCAGTACTTC. Residues: CASTLAGPQETQYF.